Listed below are T cell receptor beta chains from one sample, sequenced in a study of CD8 T cells in Susac syndrome. TCRdb re-called the immunoSEQ multiplex PCR reads with MiXCR, one entry per CDR3 protein. The sample holds some 300,000 distinct CDR3 sequences, 70% to 90% seen once. Sequencing input: CD8+ T cells from PBMCs. All receptors derive from a human donor with multiple sclerosis. The CDR3 runs from the conserved cysteine through the conserved F or W. D genes are given only for firm matches. For some rows the clone size is stated as once, few or many, or as a class when expanded; others skip it.

>NA|TRBJ2-3|NA|TRBV14
CASSQVKLDTQYF
TGTGCCAGCAGCCAAGTTAAGCTAGATACGCAGTATTTT
>NA|TRBJ2-7|NA|TRBV2
CATKEGGSSYEQYF
TGTGCCACGAAGGAGGGGGGGAGCTCCTACGAGCAGTACTTC
>few|TRBJ2-5|NA|TRBV7-6
CASSHPEKETQYF
TGTGCCAGCAGCCACCCGGAGAAAGAGACCCAGTACTTC
>NA|TRBJ2-7|NA|TRBV5-1
CASSQTGLEQYF
TGCGCCAGCAGCCAGACGGGGCTCGAGCAGTACTTC
>once|TRBJ2-7|NA|TRBV18
CASSPLSVSYEQYF
TGTGCCAGCTCACCACTCTCAGTGTCCTACGAGCAGTACTTC
>NA|TRBJ1-5|NA|TRBV4-1
CASSHGTVNQPQHF
TGCGCCAGCAGCCACGGGACGGTAAATCAGCCCCAGCATTTT
>NA|TRBJ2-2|NA|TRBV6-2/TRBV6-3
CASSYLVTGELFF
TGTGCCAGCAGTTACCTTGTCACCGGGGAGCTGTTTTTT
>NA|TRBJ1-2|TRBD1|TRBV4-1
CASSQAGTDYGYTF
TGCGCCAGCAGCCAAGCCGGGACAGACTATGGCTACACCTTC
>NA|TRBJ2-3|NA|TRBV4-3
CASSQDSRGEGGTDTQYF
TGCGCCAGCAGCCAAGATTCGAGAGGGGAAGGGGGCACAGATACGCAGTATTTT
>NA|TRBJ1-2|TRBD1|TRBV5-8
CASSWGTGTNYGYTF
TGTGCCAGCAGCTGGGGGACAGGGACCAACTATGGCTACACCTTC
>NA|TRBJ2-7|TRBD2|TRBV10-3
CAISGPSETSSSYEQYF
TGTGCCATCAGTGGCCCCTCAGAGACTAGCAGTTCCTACGAGCAGTACTTC
>NA|TRBJ2-7|NA|TRBV20-1
CSVTGIPLALSYEQYF
TGCAGCGTAACAGGGATCCCTTTGGCCCTCTCCTACGAGCAGTACTTC
>NA|TRBJ1-2|NA|TRBV20-1
CSANKPQGPIYGYTF
TGCAGTGCGAATAAACCTCAGGGCCCCATCTATGGCTACACCTTC
>NA|TRBJ2-2|TRBD1|TRBV5-1
CASSPPGQGTGGELFF
TGCGCCAGCAGCCCCCCTGGACAGGGAACGGGCGGGGAGCTGTTTTTT
>NA|TRBJ2-5|TRBD2|TRBV20-1
CSARDPDGGGETQYF
TGCAGTGCTAGAGATCCCGACGGGGGAGGGGAGACCCAGTACTTC
>NA|TRBJ2-3|NA|TRBV7-2
CASTRPRAEADTQYF
TGTGCCAGCACCCGACCTAGGGCGGAGGCAGATACGCAGTATTTT
>NA|TRBJ2-7|TRBD2|TRBV28
CASSLQTSGRREQYF
TGTGCCAGCAGTTTACAGACTAGCGGGAGACGCGAGCAGTACTTC
>NA|TRBJ2-1|TRBD2|TRBV7-2
CASSPIGGETSNEQFF
TGTGCCAGCAGCCCGATCGGGGGGGAAACATCCAATGAGCAGTTCTTC
>NA|TRBJ2-7|TRBD1|TRBV6-6
CASSYGDPGQGEQYF
TGTGCCAGCAGTTACGGGGATCCGGGACAGGGTGAGCAGTACTTC
>NA|TRBJ2-2|NA|TRBV20-1
CSARDRLGGRGTGELFF
TGCAGTGCTAGAGATCGTTTGGGGGGCAGGGGCACCGGGGAGCTGTTTTTT
>NA|TRBJ2-1|TRBD2|TRBV4-2
CASSPWTSGGAGSGDEQFF
TGTGCCAGCAGCCCCTGGACTAGCGGGGGGGCAGGGTCCGGGGATGAGCAGTTCTTC
>NA|TRBJ2-7|NA|TRBV4-1
CASSQLQSGPYEQYF
TGCGCCAGCAGCCAACTCCAATCGGGCCCCTACGAGCAGTACTTC
>NA|TRBJ2-3|TRBD1|TRBV6-4
CASSEGGQGHDTQYF
TGTGCCAGCAGTGAGGGGGGACAGGGACACGATACGCAGTATTTT
>NA|TRBJ2-1|TRBD2|TRBV6-2/TRBV6-3
CASSYSLTGTSGIVWDNEQFF
TGTGCCAGCAGTTACTCCCTCACCGGGACTAGCGGGATTGTTTGGGACAATGAGCAGTTCTTC
>NA|TRBJ2-7|NA|TRBV27
CASSPTSNYEQYF
TGTGCCAGCAGTCCGACTAGTAACTACGAGCAGTACTTC